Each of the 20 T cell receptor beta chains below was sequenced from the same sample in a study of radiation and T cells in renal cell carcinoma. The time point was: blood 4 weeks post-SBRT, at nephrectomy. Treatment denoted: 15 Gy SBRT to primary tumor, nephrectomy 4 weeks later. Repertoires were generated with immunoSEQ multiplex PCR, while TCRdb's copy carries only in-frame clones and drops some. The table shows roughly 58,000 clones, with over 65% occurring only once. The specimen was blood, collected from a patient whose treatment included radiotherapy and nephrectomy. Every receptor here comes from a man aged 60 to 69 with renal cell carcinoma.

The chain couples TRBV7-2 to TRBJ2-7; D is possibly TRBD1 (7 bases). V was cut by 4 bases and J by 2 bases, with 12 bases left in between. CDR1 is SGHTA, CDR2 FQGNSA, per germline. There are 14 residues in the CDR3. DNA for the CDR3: TGTGCCAGCAGCTCCTCAGGGGGGACCTACGAGCAGTACTTC. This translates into CASSSSGGTYEQYF. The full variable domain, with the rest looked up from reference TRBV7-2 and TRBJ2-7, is GAGVSQSPSNKVTEKGKDVELRCDPISGHTALYWYRQSLGQGLEFLIYFQGNSAPDKSGLPSDRFSAERTGGSVSTLTIQRTQQEDSAVYLCASSSSGGTYEQYFGPGTRLTVT.

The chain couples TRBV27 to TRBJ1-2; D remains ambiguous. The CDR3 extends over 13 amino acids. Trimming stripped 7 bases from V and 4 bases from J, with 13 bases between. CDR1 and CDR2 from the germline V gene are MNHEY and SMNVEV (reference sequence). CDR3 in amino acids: CASTTNPTYGYTF. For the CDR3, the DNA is TGTGCCAGCACTACGAACCCAACCTATGGCTACACCTTC.

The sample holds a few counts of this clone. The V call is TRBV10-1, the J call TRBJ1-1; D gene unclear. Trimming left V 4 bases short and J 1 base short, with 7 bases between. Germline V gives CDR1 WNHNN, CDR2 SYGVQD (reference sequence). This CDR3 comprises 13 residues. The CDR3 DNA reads TGCGCCAGCAGTGGATCGGCGAACACTGAAGCTTTCTTT. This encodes CASSGSANTEAFF.

CDR3 protein: CASSEAIGGHGNQPQHF. The CDR3 nucleotides read TGTGCCAGCAGTGAAGCGATCGGCGGACATGGAAATCAGCCCCAGCATTTT. The chain links TRBV6-1 to TRBJ1-5; weak D call: TRBD1 (5 bases). V gave up 0 bases and J gave up 4 bases, with 16 bases separating them. The CDR3 spans 17 residues. Per the germline V gene, CDR1 is MNHNS and CDR2 is SASEGT.

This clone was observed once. The CDR3 DNA reads as TGCGCCAGCAGTGCCGGGGGACTAGGAGAAAAACTGTTTTTT. Protein sequence: CASSAGGLGEKLFF. The chain recombines TRBV10-1 with TRBJ1-4; D perhaps matches TRBD1 (5 bases). Germline V gene lookup returns CDR1 WNHNN and CDR2 SYGVQD (reference sequence). V lost 4 bases to trimming and J lost 8 bases, with 14 bases between them. The CDR3 loop spans 14 amino acids.

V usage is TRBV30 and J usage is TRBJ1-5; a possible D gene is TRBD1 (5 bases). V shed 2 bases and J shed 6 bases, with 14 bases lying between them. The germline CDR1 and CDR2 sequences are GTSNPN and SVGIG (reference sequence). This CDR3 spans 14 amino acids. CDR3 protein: CAWSRGAQGQPQHF. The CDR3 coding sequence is TGTGCCTGGAGTCGAGGGGCGCAGGGTCAGCCCCAGCATTTT.

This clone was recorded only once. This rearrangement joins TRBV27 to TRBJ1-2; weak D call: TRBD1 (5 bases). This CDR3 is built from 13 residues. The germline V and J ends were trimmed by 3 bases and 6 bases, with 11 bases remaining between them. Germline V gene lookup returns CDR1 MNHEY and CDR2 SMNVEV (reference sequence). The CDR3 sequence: CASSLGGGDGYTF. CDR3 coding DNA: TGTGCCAGCAGTTTGGGGGGTGGAGATGGCTACACCTTC.

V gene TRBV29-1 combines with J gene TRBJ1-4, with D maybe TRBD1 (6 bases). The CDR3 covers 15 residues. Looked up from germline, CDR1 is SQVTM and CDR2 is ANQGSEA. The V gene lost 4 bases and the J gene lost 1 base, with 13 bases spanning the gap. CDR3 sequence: CSVVGQSGTNEKLFF. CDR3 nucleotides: TGCAGCGTTGTCGGACAGTCTGGAACTAATGAAAAACTGTTTTTT.

The CDR3 spells CASSQDLGARRQPQHF. CDR3 bases: TGCGCCAGCAGCCAAGATCTCGGGGCCAGGAGACAGCCCCAGCATTTT. The chain is built from TRBV4-3 and TRBJ1-5; D is perhaps TRBD1 (5 bases). V dropped 0 bases and J dropped 7 bases, with 16 bases sitting between them. There are 16 residues in the CDR3. Germline V gene lookup returns CDR1 LGHNA and CDR2 YSLEER.

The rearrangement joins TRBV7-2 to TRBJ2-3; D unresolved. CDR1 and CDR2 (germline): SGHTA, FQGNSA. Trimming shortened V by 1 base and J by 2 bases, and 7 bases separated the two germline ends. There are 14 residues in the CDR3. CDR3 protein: CASSLGLSTDTQYF. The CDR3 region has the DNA TGTGCCAGCAGCTTAGGGCTCTCCACAGATACGCAGTATTTT.

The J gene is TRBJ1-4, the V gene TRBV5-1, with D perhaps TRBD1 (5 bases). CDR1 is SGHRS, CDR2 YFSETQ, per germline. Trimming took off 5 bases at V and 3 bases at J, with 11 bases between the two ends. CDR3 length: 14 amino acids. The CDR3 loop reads CASRGEASNEKLFF. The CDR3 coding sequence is TGCGCCAGCAGAGGGGAAGCTTCTAATGAAAAACTGTTTTTT.

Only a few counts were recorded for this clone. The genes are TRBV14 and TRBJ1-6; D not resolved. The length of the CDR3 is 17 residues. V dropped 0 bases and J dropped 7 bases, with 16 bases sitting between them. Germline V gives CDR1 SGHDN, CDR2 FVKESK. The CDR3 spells CASSQEKTGLRNSPLHF. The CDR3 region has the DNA TGTGCCAGCAGCCAAGAGAAGACCGGGCTGAGAAATTCACCCCTCCACTTT.

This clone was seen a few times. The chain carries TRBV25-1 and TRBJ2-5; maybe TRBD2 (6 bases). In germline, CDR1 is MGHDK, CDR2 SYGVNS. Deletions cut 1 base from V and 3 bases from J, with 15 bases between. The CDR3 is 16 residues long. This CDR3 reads CASSEWGLTGEETQYF. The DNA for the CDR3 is TGTGCCAGCAGTGAATGGGGTCTAACGGGGGAAGAGACCCAGTACTTC.

The CDR3 nucleotides read TGTGCCAGCAGCTTGTTAGGGGAGTCAAATCAGCCCCAGCATTTT. Translated: CASSLLGESNQPQHF. This chain uses TRBV5-6 with TRBJ1-5; tentative D call: TRBD1 (5 bases). CDR1 and CDR2 (germline): SGHDT, YYEEEE. Trimming pared 1 base from V and 4 bases from J, leaving 12 bases between. CDR3 length: 15 amino acids.

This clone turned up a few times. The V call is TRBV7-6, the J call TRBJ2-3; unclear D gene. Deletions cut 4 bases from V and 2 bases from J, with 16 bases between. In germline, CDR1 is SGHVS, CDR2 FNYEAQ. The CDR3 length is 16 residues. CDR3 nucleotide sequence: TGTGCCAGCAGCTACTGGTCGGGCAGCTACACAGATACGCAGTATTTT. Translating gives CASSYWSGSYTDTQYF.

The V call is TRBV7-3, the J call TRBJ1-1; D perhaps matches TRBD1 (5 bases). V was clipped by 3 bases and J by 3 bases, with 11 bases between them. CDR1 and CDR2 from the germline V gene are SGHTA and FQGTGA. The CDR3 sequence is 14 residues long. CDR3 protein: CASSFGAADTEAFF. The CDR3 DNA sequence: TGTGCCAGCAGCTTTGGGGCGGCGGACACTGAAGCTTTCTTT.

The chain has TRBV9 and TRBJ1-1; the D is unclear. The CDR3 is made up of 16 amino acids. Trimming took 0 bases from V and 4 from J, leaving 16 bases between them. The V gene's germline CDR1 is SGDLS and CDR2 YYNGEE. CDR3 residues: CASSVGIWPEGTEAFF. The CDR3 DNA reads TGTGCCAGCAGCGTAGGAATATGGCCCGAGGGCACTGAAGCTTTCTTT.

The CDR3 nucleotides read TGTGCCTGGAAGGGGGCGCGGGGATATGGCTACACCTTC. Amino acids: CAWKGARGYGYTF. This chain joins TRBV30 and TRBJ1-2; 7 bases fit TRBD1. In germline, CDR1 is GTSNPN, CDR2 SVGIG (reference sequence). V lost 4 bases and J lost 5; bases outside the gene matches: 7. The CDR3 contains 13 residues.

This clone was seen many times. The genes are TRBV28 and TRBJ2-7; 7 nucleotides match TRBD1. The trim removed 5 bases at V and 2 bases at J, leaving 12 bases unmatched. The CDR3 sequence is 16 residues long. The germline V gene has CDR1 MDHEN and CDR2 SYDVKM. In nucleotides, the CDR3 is TGTGCCAGCAGTAGAGCTGCCGGGACAGAAACCTACGAGCAGTACGTC. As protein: CASSRAAGTETYEQYV.

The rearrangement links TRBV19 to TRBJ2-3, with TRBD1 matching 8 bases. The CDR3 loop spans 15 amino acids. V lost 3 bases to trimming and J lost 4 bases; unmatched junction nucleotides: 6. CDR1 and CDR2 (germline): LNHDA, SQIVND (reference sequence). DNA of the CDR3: TGTGCCAGTAGTATTGGTCAGGGGGCCCCAGATACGCAGTATTTT. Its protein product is CASSIGQGAPDTQYF.